These T cell receptor beta chains were read from a single sample in a study of blood T cell repertoires in COVID-19. Using immunoSEQ multiplex PCR, the repertoire was profiled, and TCRdb retains in-frame clones only, with some absent. The data show fewer than 70,000 clones, 70% to 85% seen once. The sequencing input was peripheral blood. The receptors were gathered from a woman aged 55-70 years with acute or convalescent COVID-19. Each CDR3 is given without its conserved first and last residue. A row's size may be missing; if present it is once, few, many or a size class.

V: TRBV5-1
size: many
J: TRBJ1-6
CDR3: ASSLARGGQGYNSPLH

V: TRBV5-1
size: -
J: TRBJ1-1
CDR3: ASSQKDILNTEAF

V: TRBV19
size: -
J: TRBJ1-2
CDR3: ASLSHSFGSFYGYT

V: TRBV2
size: -
J: TRBJ1-2
CDR3: ASDAGTVNYGYT

V: TRBV11-2
size: -
J: TRBJ2-7
CDR3: ASSLAQGEQY

V: TRBV29-1
size: few
J: TRBJ2-5
CDR3: SVGTGGTYQETQY

V: TRBV2
size: few
J: TRBJ2-7
CDR3: ASSGTSGAYEQY

V: TRBV9
size: -
J: TRBJ2-2
CDR3: ASSVEAPAGELF

V: TRBV5-1
size: -
J: TRBJ1-2
CDR3: ASSAGTVYGYT

V: TRBV3-1/TRBV3-2
size: -
J: TRBJ1-3
CDR3: ASSQETRNGNTIY

V: TRBV19
size: -
J: TRBJ1-4
CDR3: ASSIGGKTEKLF

V: TRBV24-1
size: -
J: TRBJ1-2
CDR3: ATSARTGSGYT

V: TRBV19
size: few
J: TRBJ1-3
CDR3: ASSIGGSLGPGTIY

V: TRBV9
size: -
J: TRBJ2-1
CDR3: ASSPTSGTLNEQF

V: TRBV10-3
size: -
J: TRBJ2-1
CDR3: AIGGTSGVPYNEQF

V: TRBV2
size: -
J: TRBJ2-3
CDR3: ARGTSGSTDTQY

V: TRBV11-1
size: -
J: TRBJ2-5
CDR3: ASSLLRGLQETQY

V: TRBV3-1/TRBV3-2
size: -
J: TRBJ1-4
CDR3: ASSQSSGVMTNEKLF

V: TRBV5-1
size: -
J: TRBJ2-1
CDR3: ASSFGGGVDEQF

V: TRBV29-1
size: -
J: TRBJ1-1
CDR3: SVTTGKEAF

V: TRBV7-8
size: few
J: TRBJ2-2
CDR3: ASDPWTSGATGELF

V: TRBV5-1
size: -
J: TRBJ1-2
CDR3: ASSLEATGSGYT

V: TRBV9
size: -
J: TRBJ2-1
CDR3: ASSDPSGGGHNEQF

V: TRBV5-1
size: -
J: TRBJ1-4
CDR3: ASSLEDGTNEKLF

V: TRBV3-1/TRBV3-2
size: once
J: TRBJ2-5
CDR3: ASTGTGQETQY

V: TRBV6-6
size: -
J: TRBJ1-2
CDR3: ASSYPGQGSGYT

V: TRBV6-1
size: -
J: TRBJ1-1
CDR3: ASSERKGVPAF

V: TRBV6-5
size: -
J: TRBJ2-1
CDR3: ASSSPLAGGHNEQF

V: TRBV10-3
size: few
J: TRBJ2-3
CDR3: AISDSGTGTDTQY

V: TRBV6-4
size: once
J: TRBJ2-7
CDR3: ASSDPGLAGRVYEQY

V: TRBV19
size: -
J: TRBJ2-1
CDR3: ASALWTSGGRGEQF

V: TRBV24-1
size: -
J: TRBJ2-1
CDR3: ATSDRQGDSYNEQF

V: TRBV3-1/TRBV3-2
size: -
J: TRBJ1-1
CDR3: ASSPSGQRLNTEAF

V: TRBV29-1
size: -
J: TRBJ1-1
CDR3: SVRQGRGTEAF

V: TRBV7-3
size: -
J: TRBJ1-6
CDR3: ASSSPRYLCSPLH

V: TRBV9
size: -
J: TRBJ1-5
CDR3: ASSVGEVANQPQH

V: TRBV14
size: -
J: TRBJ1-1
CDR3: ASSQVGGGSTEAF

V: TRBV11-2
size: -
J: TRBJ2-7
CDR3: ASSLNTGGGYEQY

V: TRBV20-1
size: medium-sized
J: TRBJ2-7
CDR3: SARSGHEQY

V: TRBV7-2
size: -
J: TRBJ1-3
CDR3: ASSLTTGGNTIY

V: TRBV19
size: -
J: TRBJ2-7
CDR3: ASSISVQKSSYEQY

V: TRBV25-1
size: -
J: TRBJ1-1
CDR3: ASSIQGTTEAF

V: TRBV30
size: -
J: TRBJ1-3
CDR3: AWSVGGKGNTIY

V: TRBV7-3
size: -
J: TRBJ2-3
CDR3: ASRKGAGDTQY

V: TRBV7-2
size: -
J: TRBJ1-6
CDR3: ASSFTLANSPLH

V: TRBV12-3/TRBV12-4
size: -
J: TRBJ1-2
CDR3: ASRRGADGYT

V: TRBV29-1
size: once
J: TRBJ2-3
CDR3: SVVVGGRPDTQY

V: TRBV25-1
size: -
J: TRBJ1-6
CDR3: ASSEAGTGYNSPLH

V: TRBV5-1
size: -
J: TRBJ2-7
CDR3: ASRTGTDASYEQY

V: TRBV9
size: large
J: TRBJ1-4
CDR3: ASSSGTGSEKLF

V: TRBV4-2
size: -
J: TRBJ1-5
CDR3: ASSQGQGQPQH

V: TRBV6-1
size: once
J: TRBJ2-3
CDR3: ASSEAGAAQY

V: TRBV20-1
size: once
J: TRBJ1-6
CDR3: SASFGDSPLH

V: TRBV15
size: few
J: TRBJ1-4
CDR3: ATSRTGEQEKLF

V: TRBV5-1
size: -
J: TRBJ2-2
CDR3: ASSLYAGELF

V: TRBV6-4
size: -
J: TRBJ2-4
CDR3: ASRRVGRQLAKNIQY

V: TRBV7-6
size: -
J: TRBJ1-2
CDR3: ASSPVSGAQGYT

V: TRBV4-1
size: -
J: TRBJ2-1
CDR3: ASSQVSGTANNEQF

V: TRBV29-1
size: -
J: TRBJ1-4
CDR3: SVTGVTNEKLF

V: TRBV19
size: -
J: TRBJ2-6
CDR3: ASVSWGAGANVLT